The text below deals with one TCR beta chain. Germline-derived CDR1 and CDR2 are SEHNR and FQNEAQ (reference sequence). Trimming stripped 2 bases from V and 10 bases from J, with 15 bases between. This CDR3 has 15 amino acids. This record belongs to a study of blood T cell repertoires in COVID-19. The wider study: PBMCs, B-cell-depleted T cells, or T cells provided the cDNA or gDNA that made up the material.

Here immunoSEQ multiplex PCR was the method, and the copy in TCRdb shows in-frame clones only, minus some. The table shows about 99,000 clones, with roughly 80% occurring only once. The clonotype comes from a man in his 60s with acute or convalescent COVID-19. The source material was peripheral blood. The chain links TRBV7-9 to TRBJ1-6; possible D gene TRBD1, 6 bases. CDR3 protein: CASSLLTGKGSPLHF. The CDR3 nucleotides are TGTGCCAGCAGCTTACTCACAGGGAAAGGCTCACCCCTCCACTTT.